The clone carrying this T cell receptor beta chain was detected only once. This table comes from immunoSEQ multiplex PCR, and its TCRdb copy is limited to in-frame clones, with some not included. The sample holds approximately 440,000 clones, less than 95% seen once. There are 15 residues in the CDR3. J gave up 0 bases and V 1 base, and 3 bases lay outside the gene matches. Germline V gene lookup returns CDR1 MNHEY and CDR2 SMNVEV (reference sequence). This sample stems from a study of blood T cell repertoires in COVID-19. Study details: COVID-19 samples collected from the United States, Italy and Spain covered acute and convalescent phases.

In terms of age and location, participants ranged from roughly 18 to 95 years and lived in 24 US areas. The V call is TRBV27, the J call TRBJ2-7, with 7 bases identical to TRBD1. Sample: PBMCs or T cells enriched from blood (not recorded which). The origin of this receptor is a young man who had recovered from COVID-19. For the CDR3, the DNA is TGTGCCAGCAGTTTATTGGGGACAGCCTCCTACGAGCAGTACTTC. The encoded protein is CASSLLGTASYEQYF.